The following is a T cell receptor (beta chain) sequence with its context. Its cognate antigen is unknown. The same CDR3 is also encoded by other DNA sequences in this sample. V dropped 6 bases and J dropped 3 bases, with 9 bases sitting between them. The CDR3 has 12 residues. Per germline, CDR1 PRHDT and CDR2 FYEKMQ (reference sequence). The data are from a study of cytomegalovirus exposure and HLA in healthy donors. Study background: The Caucasian-associated ancestry cluster contained about four fifths of the approximately 430 genotyped donors.

General study points: Later analysis identified a missense DCLRE1C variant that was linked to TCR beta V- and J-gene trimming.

With 60 Vbeta and 13 Jbeta primers, the PCR was carried out. Clones were read by immunoSEQ multiplex PCR, and TCRdb kept only the in-frame ones, dropping some. The sample carries approximately 280,000 clones, roughly 89% recorded once. This sequence was found in a woman aged 18 to 35 in good health and CMV-seronegative. The sample consisted of PBMCs. The V gene is TRBV13, the J gene TRBJ2-7; D gene ambiguous. CDR3 DNA: TGTGCCAGCAGTCTAGGTCGCTACGAGCAGTACTTC. Its translation is CASSLGRYEQYF.